The clone carrying this T cell receptor (beta chain) was seen only once. What it recognizes is unknown. Trimming shortened V by 1 base and J by 2 bases, and 9 bases separated the two germline ends. The CDR3 is 14 amino acids. Germline values: CDR1 SGHTA, CDR2 FQGNSA. The record originates from a study of T cells in tuberculosis. Study-level background: CD1B tetramers identified T cells specific for mycobacterial lipid GMM. In South Africa, adults with active tuberculosis were compared with IGRA-negative and latently infected IGRA-positive adolescents. Study-wide points: Smaller alpha distances in active tuberculosis partly reflected shorter CDR3-alpha lengths.

Profiling relied on immunoSEQ multiplex PCR, and the TCRdb table lists in-frame clones only, not all of them. Seen here are 35,000 to 55,000 clones, roughly 94% observed once, and the top ten hold roughly 2%. Sequencing input: PBMCs. This sequence joins TRBV7-2 and TRBJ2-7; D might be TRBD1 (6 bases). This TCR derives from a donor between 5 and 29 years old with latent tuberculosis or without tuberculosis infection. Some clones in this sample may be carry-over from other donors' samples. Here the CDR3 reads CASSLVWTAYEQYF. The DNA of the CDR3 is TGTGCCAGCAGCTTAGTTTGGACAGCCTACGAGCAGTACTTC.